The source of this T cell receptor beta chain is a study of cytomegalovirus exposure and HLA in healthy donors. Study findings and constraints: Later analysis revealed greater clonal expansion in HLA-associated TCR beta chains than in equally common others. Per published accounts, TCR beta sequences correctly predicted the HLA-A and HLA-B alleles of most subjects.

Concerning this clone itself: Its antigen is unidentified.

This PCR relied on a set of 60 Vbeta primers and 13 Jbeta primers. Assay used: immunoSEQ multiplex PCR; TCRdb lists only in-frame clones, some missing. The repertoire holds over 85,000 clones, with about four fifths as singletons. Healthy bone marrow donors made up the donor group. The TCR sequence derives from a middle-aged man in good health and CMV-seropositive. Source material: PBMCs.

The CDR3 region has the DNA TGTGCCAGCAGTTTGCTGTCAGGGCGCACTGAAGCTTTCTTT. As protein: CASSLLSGRTEAFF. V is TRBV28 and J is TRBJ1-1, with a possible D match to TRBD1 (5 bases). This CDR3 has 14 amino acids. Germline V gene lookup returns CDR1 MDHEN and CDR2 SYDVKM. Trimming removed 3 bases from V and 4 bases from J, with 12 bases in between.